In its sample, the clone carrying this T cell receptor beta chain was seen many times. Its antigen remains unidentified. The CDR3 contains 15 residues. Unmatched junction bases numbered 4, after V lost 8 bases and J lost 4 bases. Germline-derived CDR1 and CDR2 are SNHLY and FYNNEI. This entry belongs to a study of Graves' ophthalmopathy and Graves' hyperthyroidism. For the study at large: Peripheral blood sampling occurred at initial diagnosis, before any treatment. Points from the study as a whole: Most thyroid clonotypes expanded beyond 0.001 frequency were also found in blood.

Pregnancy or lactation, uncontrolled infections and other autoimmune diseases were grounds for excluding patients. The sequenced template was RNA, covering the TCR beta CDR3 region. Second-round multiplex PCR came after first-round RT-PCR with HTBI primers. TCRdb analysed the multiplex PCR reads with MiXCR anew, one entry per CDR3 protein. The profile shows hundreds of thousands of distinct CDR3 sequences, about two fifths of them singletons. This chain uses TRBV2 with TRBJ2-2; TRBD2 matches at 13 bases. The sequenced material came from peripheral blood. The source is an adult man with Graves' ophthalmopathy. CDR3 in amino acids: CASATSGGGTGELFF. In DNA form, the CDR3 reads TGTGCCAGCGCAACTAGCGGGGGGGGCACCGGGGAGCTGTTTTTT. Drawing the rest from reference TRBV2 and TRBJ2-2, the complete variable domain is EPEVTQTPSHQVTQMGQEVILRCVPISNHLYFYWYRQILGQKVEFLVSFYNNEISEKSEIFDDQFSVERPDGSNFTLKIRSTKLEDSAMYFCASATSGGGTGELFFGEGSRLTVL.